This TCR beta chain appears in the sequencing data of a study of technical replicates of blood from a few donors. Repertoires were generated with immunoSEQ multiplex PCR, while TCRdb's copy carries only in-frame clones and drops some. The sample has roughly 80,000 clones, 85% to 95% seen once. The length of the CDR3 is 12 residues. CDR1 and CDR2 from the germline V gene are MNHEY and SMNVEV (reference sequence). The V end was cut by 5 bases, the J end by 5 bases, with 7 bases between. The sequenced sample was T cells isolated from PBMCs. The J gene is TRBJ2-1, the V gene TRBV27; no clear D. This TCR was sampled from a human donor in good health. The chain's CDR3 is CASSESHNEQFF. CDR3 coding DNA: TGTGCCAGCAGTGAGAGCCACAATGAGCAGTTCTTC.